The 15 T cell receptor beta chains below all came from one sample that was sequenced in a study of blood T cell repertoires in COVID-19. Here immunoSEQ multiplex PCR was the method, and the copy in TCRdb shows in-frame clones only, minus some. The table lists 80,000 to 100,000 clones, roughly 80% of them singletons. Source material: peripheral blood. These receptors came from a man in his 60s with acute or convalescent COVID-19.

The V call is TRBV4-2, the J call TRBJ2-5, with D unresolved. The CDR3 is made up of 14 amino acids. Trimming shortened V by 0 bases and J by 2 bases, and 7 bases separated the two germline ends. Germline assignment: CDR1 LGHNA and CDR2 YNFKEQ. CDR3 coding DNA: TGTGCCAGCAGCCAAGACGTACAGCAAGAGACCCAGTACTTC. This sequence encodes CASSQDVQQETQYF.

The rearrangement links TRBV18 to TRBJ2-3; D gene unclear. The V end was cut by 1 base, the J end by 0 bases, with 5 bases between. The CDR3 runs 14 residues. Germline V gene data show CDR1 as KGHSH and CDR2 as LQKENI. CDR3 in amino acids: CASSPLGSTDTQYF. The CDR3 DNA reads TGTGCCAGCTCACCACTGGGCAGCACAGATACGCAGTATTTT.

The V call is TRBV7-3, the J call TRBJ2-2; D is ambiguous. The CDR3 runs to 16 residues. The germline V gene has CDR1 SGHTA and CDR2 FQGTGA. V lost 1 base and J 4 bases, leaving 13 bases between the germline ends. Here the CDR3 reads CASSLIAQRTTGELFF. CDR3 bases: TGTGCCAGCAGCTTAATTGCACAGAGAACCACCGGGGAGCTGTTTTTT.

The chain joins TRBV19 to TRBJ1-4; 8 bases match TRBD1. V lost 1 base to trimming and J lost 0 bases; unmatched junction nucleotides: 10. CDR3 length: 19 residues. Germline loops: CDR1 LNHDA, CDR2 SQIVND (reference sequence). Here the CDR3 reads CASSIGQGTGVATNEKLFF. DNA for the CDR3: TGTGCCAGTAGTATAGGACAGGGGACGGGGGTTGCAACTAATGAAAAACTGTTTTTT.

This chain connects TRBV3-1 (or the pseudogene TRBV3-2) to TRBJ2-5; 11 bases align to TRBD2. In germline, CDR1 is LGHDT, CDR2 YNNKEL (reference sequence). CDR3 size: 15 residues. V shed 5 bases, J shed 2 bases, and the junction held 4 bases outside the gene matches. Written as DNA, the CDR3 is TGTGCCAGCAGCGCTCGGACTAGCGGGCAAGAGACCCAGTACTTC. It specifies CASSARTSGQETQYF.

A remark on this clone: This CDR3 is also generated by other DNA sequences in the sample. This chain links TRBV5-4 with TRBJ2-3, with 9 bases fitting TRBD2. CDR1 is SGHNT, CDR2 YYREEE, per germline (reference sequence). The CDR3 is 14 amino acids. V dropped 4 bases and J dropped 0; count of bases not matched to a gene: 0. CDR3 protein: CASSLAGSTDTQYF. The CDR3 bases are TGTGCCAGCAGCCTAGCGGGAAGCACAGATACGCAGTATTTT.

CDR3 protein: CASSLSSSGSRGEQYF. As DNA, the CDR3 is TGTGCCAGCAGTTTATCGTCTAGCGGGAGTAGAGGCGAGCAGTACTTC. This rearrangement joins TRBV27 to TRBJ2-7; 10 positions match TRBD2. The CDR3 spans 16 residues. The V and J ends lost 0 bases and 6 bases, in that order; junction bases with no gene match: 8. The germline V gene has CDR1 MNHEY and CDR2 SMNVEV (reference sequence).

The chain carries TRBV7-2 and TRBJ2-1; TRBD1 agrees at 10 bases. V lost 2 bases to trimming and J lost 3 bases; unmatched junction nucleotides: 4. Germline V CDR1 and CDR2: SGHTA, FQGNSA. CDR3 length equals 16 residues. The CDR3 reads CASSLYGTGVYNEQFF. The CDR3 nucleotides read TGTGCCAGCAGCTTATACGGGACAGGGGTCTACAATGAGCAGTTCTTC. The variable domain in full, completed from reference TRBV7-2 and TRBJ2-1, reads GAGVSQSPSNKVTEKGKDVELRCDPISGHTALYWYRQSLGQGLEFLIYFQGNSAPDKSGLPSDRFSAERTGGSVSTLTIQRTQQEDSAVYLCASSLYGTGVYNEQFFGPGTRLTVL.

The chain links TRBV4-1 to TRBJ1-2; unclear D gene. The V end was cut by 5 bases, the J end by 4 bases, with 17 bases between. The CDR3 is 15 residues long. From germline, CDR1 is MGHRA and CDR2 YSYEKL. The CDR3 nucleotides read TGCGCCAGCAGCATCCCGATGGCCAGGTTCTATGGCTACACCTTC. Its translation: CASSIPMARFYGYTF.

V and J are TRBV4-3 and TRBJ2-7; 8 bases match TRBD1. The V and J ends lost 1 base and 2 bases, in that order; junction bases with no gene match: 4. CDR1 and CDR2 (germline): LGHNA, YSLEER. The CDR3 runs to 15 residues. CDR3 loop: CASSQGAGGTYEQYF. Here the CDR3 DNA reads TGCGCCAGCAGCCAAGGGGCAGGGGGCACCTACGAGCAGTACTTC.

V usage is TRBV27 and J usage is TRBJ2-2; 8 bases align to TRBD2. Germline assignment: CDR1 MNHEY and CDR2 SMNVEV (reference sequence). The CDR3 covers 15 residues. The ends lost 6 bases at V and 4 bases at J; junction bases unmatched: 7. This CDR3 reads CASSQTSVATGELFF. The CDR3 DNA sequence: TGTGCCAGCAGCCAGACTAGCGTGGCCACCGGGGAGCTGTTTTTT.

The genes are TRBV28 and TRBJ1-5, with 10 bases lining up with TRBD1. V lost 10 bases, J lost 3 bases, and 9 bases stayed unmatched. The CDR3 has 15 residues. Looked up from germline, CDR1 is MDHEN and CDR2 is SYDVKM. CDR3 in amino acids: CATNRDRGPNQPQHF. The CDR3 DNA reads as TGTGCCACAAACCGGGACAGGGGCCCCAATCAGCCCCAGCATTTT.

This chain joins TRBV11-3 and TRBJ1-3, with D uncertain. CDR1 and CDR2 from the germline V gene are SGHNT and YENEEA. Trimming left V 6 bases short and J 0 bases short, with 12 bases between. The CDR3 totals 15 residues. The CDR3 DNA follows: TGTGCCAGCAGATCAGGTCTGAACTCTGGAAACACCATATATTTT. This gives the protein CASRSGLNSGNTIYF.

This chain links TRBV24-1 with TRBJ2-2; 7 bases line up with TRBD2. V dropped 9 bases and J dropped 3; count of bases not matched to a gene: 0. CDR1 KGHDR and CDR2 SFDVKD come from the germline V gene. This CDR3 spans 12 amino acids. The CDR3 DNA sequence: TGTGCCACCGCGGGGGACACCGGGGAGCTGTTTTTT. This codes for CATAGDTGELFF.

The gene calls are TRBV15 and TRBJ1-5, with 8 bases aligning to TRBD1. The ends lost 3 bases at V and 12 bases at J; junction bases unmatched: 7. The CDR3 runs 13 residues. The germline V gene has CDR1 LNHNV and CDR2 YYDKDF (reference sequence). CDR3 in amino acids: CATSSFPGTGQHF. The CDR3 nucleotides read TGTGCCACCAGCAGTTTCCCAGGGACAGGCCAGCATTTT.